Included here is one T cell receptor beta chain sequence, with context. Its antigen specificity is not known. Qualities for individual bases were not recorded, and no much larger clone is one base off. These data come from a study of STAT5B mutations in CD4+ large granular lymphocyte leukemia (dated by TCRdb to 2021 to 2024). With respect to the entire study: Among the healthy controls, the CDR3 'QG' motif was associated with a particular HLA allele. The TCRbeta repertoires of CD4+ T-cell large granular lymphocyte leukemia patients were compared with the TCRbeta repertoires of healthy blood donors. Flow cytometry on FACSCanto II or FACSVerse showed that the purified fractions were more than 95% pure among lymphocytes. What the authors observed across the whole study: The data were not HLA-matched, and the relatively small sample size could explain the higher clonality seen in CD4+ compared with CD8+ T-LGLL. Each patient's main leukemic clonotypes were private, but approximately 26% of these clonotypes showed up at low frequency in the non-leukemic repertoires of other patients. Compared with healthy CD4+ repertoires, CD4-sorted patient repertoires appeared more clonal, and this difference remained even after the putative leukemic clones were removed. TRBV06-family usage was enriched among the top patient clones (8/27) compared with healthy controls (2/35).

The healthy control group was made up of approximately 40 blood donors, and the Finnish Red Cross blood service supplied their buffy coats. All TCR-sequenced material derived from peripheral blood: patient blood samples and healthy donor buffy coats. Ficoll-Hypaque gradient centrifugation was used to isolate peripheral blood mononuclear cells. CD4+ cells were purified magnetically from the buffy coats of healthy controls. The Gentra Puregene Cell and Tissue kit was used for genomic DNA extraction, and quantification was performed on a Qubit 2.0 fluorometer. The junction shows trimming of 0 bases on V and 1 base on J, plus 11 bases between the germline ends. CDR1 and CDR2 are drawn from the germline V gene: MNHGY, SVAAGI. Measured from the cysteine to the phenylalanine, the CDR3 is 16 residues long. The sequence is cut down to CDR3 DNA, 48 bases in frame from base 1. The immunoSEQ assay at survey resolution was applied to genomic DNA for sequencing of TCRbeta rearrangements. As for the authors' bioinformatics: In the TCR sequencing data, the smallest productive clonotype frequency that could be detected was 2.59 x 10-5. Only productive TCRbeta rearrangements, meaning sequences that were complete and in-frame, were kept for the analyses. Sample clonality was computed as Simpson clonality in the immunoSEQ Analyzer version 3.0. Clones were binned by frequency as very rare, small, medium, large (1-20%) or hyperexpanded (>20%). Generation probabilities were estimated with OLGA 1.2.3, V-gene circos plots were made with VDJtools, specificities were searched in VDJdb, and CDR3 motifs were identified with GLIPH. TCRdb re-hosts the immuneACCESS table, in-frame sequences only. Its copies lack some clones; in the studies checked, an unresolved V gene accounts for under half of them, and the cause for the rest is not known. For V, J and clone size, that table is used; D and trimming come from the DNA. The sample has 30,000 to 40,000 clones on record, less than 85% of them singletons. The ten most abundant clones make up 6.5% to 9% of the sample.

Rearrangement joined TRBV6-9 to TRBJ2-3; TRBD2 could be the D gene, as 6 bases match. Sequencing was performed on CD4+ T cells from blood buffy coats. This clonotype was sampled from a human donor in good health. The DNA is TGTGCCAGCAGTTATTCCCGACTAGGGTGCACAGATACGCAGTATTTT. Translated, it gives CASSYSRLGCTDTQYF.